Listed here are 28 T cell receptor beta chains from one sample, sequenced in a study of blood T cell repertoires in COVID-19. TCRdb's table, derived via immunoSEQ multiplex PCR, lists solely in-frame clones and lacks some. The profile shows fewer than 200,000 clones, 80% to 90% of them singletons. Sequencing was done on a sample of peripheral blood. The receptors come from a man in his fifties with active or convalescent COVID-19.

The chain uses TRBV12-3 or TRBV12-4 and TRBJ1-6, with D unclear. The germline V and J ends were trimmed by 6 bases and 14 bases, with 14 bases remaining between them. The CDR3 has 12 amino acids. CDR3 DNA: TGTGCCAGCAGCCAACTAACTGCAACCCTCCACTTT. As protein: CASSQLTATLHF.

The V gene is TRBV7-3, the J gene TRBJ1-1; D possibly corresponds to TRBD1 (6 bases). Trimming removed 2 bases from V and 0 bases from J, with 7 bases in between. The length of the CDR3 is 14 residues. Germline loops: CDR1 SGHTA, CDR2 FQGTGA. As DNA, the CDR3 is TGTGCCAGCAGCTTAGGACAGATGAACACTGAAGCTTTCTTT. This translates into CASSLGQMNTEAFF. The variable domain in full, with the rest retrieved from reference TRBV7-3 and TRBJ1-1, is GAGVSQTPSNKVTEKGKYVELRCDPISGHTALYWYRQSLGQGPEFLIYFQGTGAADDSGLPNDRFFAVRPEGSVSTLKIQRTERGDSAVYLCASSLGQMNTEAFFGQGTRLTVV.

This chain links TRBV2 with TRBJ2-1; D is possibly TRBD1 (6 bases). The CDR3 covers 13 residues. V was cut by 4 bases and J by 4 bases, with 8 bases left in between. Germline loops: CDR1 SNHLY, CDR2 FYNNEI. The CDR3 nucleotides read TGTGCCAGCAGTGGGACAGTTTACAATGAGCAGTTCTTC. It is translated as CASSGTVYNEQFF.

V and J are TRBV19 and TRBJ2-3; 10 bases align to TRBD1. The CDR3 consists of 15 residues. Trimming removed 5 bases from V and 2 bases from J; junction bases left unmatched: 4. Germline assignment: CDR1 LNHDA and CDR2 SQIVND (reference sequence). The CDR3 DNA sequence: TGTGCCAGTAGTGCGACAGGGGGCCCCACAGATACGCAGTATTTT. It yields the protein CASSATGGPTDTQYF.

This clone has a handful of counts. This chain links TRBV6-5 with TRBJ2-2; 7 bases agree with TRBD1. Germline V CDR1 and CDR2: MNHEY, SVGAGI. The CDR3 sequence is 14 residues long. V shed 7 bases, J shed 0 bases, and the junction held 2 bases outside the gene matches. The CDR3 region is CASKGQANTGELFF. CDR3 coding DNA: TGTGCCAGCAAAGGACAGGCGAACACCGGGGAGCTGTTTTTT.

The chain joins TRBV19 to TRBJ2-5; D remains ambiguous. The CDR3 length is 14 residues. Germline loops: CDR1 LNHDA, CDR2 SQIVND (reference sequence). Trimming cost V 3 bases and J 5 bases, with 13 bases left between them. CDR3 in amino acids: CASSIYESPETQYF. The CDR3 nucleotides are TGTGCCAGTAGTATTTATGAGAGCCCGGAGACCCAGTACTTC.

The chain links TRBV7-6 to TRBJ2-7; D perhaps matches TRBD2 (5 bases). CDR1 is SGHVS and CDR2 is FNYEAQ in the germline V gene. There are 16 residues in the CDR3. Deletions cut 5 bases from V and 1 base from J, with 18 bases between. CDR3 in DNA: TGTGCCAGCAGCGCTCTCCCGGGGTACGCATCCTACGAGCAGTACTTC. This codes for CASSALPGYASYEQYF.

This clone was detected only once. The CDR3 loop is CASGKTGSSTEAFF. CDR3 sequence (DNA): TGTGCCAGCGGGAAGACAGGGTCGAGCACTGAAGCTTTCTTT. The chain has TRBV9 and TRBJ1-1; 7 bases agree with TRBD1. Germline V gene sequence: CDR1 SGDLS, CDR2 YYNGEE. The CDR3 has 14 amino acids. V shed 7 bases, J shed 4 bases, and the junction held 10 bases outside the gene matches. The full variable domain, in which reference TRBV9 and TRBJ1-1 provide the parts outside the CDR3, is DSGVTQTPKHLITATGQRVTLRCSPRSGDLSVYWYQQSLDQGLQFLIQYYNGEERAKGNILERFSAQQFPDLHSELNLSSLELGDSALYFCASGKTGSSTEAFFGQGTRLTVV.

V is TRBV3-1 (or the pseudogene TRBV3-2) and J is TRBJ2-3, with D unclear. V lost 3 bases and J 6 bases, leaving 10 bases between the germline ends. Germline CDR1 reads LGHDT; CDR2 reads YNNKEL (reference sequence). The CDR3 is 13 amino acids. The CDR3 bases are TGTGCCAGCAGCCACAGGTCTTCGGATACGCAGTATTTT. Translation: CASSHRSSDTQYF.

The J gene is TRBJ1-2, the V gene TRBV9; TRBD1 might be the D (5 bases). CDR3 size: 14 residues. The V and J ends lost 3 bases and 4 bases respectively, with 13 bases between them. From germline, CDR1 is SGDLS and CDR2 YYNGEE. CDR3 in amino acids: CASSAGQGSYGYTF. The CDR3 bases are TGTGCCAGCAGCGCCGGCCAGGGAAGCTATGGCTACACCTTC.

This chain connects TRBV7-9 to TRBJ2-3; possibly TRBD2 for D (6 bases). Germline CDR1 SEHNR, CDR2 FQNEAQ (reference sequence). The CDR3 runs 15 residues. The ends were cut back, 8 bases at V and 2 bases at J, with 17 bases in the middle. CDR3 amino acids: CASPGETVPTDTQYF. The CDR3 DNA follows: TGTGCCAGCCCGGGGGAGACGGTCCCCACAGATACGCAGTATTTT.

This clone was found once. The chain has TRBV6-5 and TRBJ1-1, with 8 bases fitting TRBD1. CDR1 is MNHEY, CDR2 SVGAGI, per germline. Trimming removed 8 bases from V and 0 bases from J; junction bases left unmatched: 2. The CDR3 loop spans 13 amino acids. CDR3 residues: CASPGQVNTEAFF. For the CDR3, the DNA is TGTGCCAGCCCGGGACAGGTGAACACTGAAGCTTTCTTT.

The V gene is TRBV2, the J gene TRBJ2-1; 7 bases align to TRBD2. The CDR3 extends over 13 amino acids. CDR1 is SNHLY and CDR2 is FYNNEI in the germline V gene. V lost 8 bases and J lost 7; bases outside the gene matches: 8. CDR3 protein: CASGRETVNEQFF. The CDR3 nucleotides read TGTGCCAGCGGGAGGGAGACGGTGAATGAGCAGTTCTTC.

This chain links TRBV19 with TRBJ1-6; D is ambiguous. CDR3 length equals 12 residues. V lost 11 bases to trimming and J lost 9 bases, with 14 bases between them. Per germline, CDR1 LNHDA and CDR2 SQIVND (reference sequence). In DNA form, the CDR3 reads TGTGCCTCAGAGGGTCGGACTTCACCCCTCCACTTT. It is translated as CASEGRTSPLHF.

The CDR3 nucleotides read TGTGCCAGCAGTGCCGCCCCGGGACAGGGGTCCTACGAGCAGTACTTC. Translation gives CASSAAPGQGSYEQYF. The rearrangement links TRBV25-1 to TRBJ2-7, with 10 bases that match TRBD1. Germline CDR1 and CDR2: MGHDK and SYGVNS. J lost 1 base, V lost 4 bases, and 7 bases had no gene match. CDR3 length: 16 amino acids.

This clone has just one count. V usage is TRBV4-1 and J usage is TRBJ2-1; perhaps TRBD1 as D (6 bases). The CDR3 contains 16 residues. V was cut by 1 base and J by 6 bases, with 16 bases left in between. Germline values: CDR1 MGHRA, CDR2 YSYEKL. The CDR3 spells CASSQATRTDFNEQFF. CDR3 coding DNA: TGCGCCAGCAGCCAAGCTACTCGGACAGATTTCAATGAGCAGTTCTTC.

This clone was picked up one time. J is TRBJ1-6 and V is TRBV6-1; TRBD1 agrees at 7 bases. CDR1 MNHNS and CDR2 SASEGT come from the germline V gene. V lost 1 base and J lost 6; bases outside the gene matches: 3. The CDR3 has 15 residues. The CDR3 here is CASSEVGGRNSPLHF. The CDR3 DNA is TGTGCCAGCAGTGAAGTAGGGGGCCGTAATTCACCCCTCCACTTT.

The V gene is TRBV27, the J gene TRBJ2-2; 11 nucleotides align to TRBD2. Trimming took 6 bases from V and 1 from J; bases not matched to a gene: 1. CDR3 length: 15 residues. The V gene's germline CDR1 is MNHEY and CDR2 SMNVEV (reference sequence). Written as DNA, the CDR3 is TGTGCCAGCAGGGGACTAGCGGTGAACACCGGGGAGCTGTTTTTT. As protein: CASRGLAVNTGELFF.

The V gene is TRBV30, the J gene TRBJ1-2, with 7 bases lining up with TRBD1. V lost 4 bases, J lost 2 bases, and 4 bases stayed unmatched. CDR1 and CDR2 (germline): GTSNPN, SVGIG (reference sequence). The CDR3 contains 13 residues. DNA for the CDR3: TGTGCCTGGATCGAGACAGGGAACTATGGCTACACCTTC. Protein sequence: CAWIETGNYGYTF.

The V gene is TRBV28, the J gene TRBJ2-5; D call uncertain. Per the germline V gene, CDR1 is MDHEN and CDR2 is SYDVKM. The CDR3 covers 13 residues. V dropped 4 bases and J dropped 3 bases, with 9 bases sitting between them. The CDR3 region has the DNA TGTGCCAGCAGTTCGCCGAACAAAGAGACCCAGTACTTC. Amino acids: CASSSPNKETQYF. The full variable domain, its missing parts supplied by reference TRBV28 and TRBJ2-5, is DVKVTQSSRYLVKRTGEKVFLECVQDMDHENMFWYRQDPGLGLRLIYFSYDVKMKEKGDIPEGYSVSREKKERFSLILESASTNQTSMYLCASSSPNKETQYFGPGTRLLVL.

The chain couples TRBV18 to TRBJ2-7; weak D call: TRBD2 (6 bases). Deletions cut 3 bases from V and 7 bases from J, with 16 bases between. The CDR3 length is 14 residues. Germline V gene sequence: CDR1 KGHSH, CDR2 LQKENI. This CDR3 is CASSPGSRGKEQYF. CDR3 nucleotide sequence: TGTGCCAGCTCACCCGGGAGCCGGGGCAAGGAGCAGTACTTC. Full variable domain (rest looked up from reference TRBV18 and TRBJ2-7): NAGVMQNPRHLVRRRGQEARLRCSPMKGHSHVYWYRQLPEEGLKFMVYLQKENIIDESGMPKERFSAEFPKEGPSILRIQQVVRGDSAAYFCASSPGSRGKEQYFGPGTRLTVT.

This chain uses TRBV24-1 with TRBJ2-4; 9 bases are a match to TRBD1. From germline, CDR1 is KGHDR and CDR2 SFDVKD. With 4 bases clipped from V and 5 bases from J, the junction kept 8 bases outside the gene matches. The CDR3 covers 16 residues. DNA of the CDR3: TGTGCCACCAGTGAATCCGGGACAGGGATTGAAAACATTCAGTACTTC. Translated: CATSESGTGIENIQYF.

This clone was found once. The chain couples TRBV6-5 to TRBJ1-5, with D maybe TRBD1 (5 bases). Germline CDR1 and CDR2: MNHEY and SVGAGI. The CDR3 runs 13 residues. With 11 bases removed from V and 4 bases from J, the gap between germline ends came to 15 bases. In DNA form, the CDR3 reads TGTGCCGTCGCCCGGGGGGTTAATCAGCCCCAGCATTTT. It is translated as CAVARGVNQPQHF.

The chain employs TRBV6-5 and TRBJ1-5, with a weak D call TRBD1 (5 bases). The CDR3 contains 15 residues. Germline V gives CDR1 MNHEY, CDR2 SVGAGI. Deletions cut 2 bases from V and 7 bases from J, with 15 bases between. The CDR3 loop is CASSYGSGSGQPQHF. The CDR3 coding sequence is TGTGCCAGCAGTTACGGGTCAGGGTCAGGACAGCCCCAGCATTTT.

CDR3 in amino acids: CASSLKWFGEQYF. CDR3 coding DNA: TGTGCCAGCAGTTTAAAGTGGTTCGGCGAGCAGTACTTC. V and J are TRBV27 and TRBJ2-7; no reliable D call. The CDR3 has 13 amino acids. CDR1 is MNHEY, CDR2 SMNVEV, per germline (reference sequence). Between the trimmed V and J ends, which lost 2 bases and 6 bases, there was a span of 11 bases.

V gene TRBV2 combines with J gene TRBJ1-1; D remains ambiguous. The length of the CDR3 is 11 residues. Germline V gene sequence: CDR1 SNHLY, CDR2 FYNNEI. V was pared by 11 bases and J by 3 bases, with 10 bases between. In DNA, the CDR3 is TGTGCCGGACTAGTAGACACTGAAGCTTTCTTT. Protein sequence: CAGLVDTEAFF.

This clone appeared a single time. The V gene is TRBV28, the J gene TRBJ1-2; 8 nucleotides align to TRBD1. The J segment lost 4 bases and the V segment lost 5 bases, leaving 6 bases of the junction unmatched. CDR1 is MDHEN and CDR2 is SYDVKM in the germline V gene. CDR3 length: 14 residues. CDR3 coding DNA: TGTGCCAGCAGTGAGCAAACAGGGGGCTATGGCTACACCTTC. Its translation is CASSEQTGGYGYTF.

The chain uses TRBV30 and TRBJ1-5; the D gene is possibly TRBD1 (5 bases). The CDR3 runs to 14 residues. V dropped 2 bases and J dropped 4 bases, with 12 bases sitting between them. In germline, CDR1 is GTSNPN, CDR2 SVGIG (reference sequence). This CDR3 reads CAWSITGQNQPQHF. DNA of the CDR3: TGTGCCTGGAGTATAACAGGACAAAATCAGCCCCAGCATTTT. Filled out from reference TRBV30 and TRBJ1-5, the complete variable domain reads SQTIHQWPATLVQPVGSPLSLECTVEGTSNPNLYWYRQAAGRGLQLLFYSVGIGQISSEVPQNLSASRPQDRQFILSSKKLLLSDSGFYLCAWSITGQNQPQHFGDGTRLSIL.